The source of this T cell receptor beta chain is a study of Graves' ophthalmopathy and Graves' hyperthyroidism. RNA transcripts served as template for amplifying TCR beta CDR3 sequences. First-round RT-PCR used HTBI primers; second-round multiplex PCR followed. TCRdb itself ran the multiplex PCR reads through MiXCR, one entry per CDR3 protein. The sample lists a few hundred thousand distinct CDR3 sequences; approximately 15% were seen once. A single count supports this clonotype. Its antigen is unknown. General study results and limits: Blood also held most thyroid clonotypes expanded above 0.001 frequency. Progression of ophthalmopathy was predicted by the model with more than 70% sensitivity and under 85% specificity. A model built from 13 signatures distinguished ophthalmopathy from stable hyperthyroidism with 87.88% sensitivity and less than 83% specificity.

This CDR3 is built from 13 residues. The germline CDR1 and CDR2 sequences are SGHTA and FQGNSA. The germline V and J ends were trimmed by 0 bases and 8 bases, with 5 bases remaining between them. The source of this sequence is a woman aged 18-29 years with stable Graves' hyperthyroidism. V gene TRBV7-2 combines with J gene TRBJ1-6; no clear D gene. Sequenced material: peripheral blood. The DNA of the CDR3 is TGTGCCAGCAGCTTAGCCACTCATTCACCCCTCCACTTT. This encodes CASSLATHSPLHF.